The entry below describes one T cell receptor beta chain. Its antigen remains undetermined. No base quality information exists; no much larger clone differs at one position. These data belong to a study of technical replicates of blood from a few donors (dated by TCRdb to the late 2010s). The library was produced with the immunoSEQ multiplex PCR assay. In TCRdb, the immuneACCESS table is reduced to in-frame sequences with V and J assigned. These tables do not hold every clone; where another copy was compared, an unresolved V gene accounts for under half, and the others remain unexplained. The sample yields over 70,000 clones; 90% were counted once. Jointly, the top ten make up approximately 5% of the sample. This receptor was taken from a human donor in good health. Some clones in this sample may be carry-over from other donors' samples. The source material was PBMCs.

For the CDR3, the sequence is CASSPSGGVGYEQFF. The nucleotide sequence reads TGTGCCAGTAGTCCGAGCGGGGGGGTGGGCTATGAGCAGTTCTTC. The rearrangement combines TRBV19 with TRBJ2-1, with 10 middle bases fitting TRBD2. Sequences LNHDA (CDR1) and SQIVND (CDR2) are obtained from the germline V gene (reference sequence). V loses 5 bases at its end and J loses 8 bases; junction bases beyond the gene matches: 9. Inclusive of the bounding cysteine and phenylalanine, the CDR3 is 15 residues long. Only CDR3 DNA remains: 45 bases, in frame from the first base.